The 11 T cell receptor beta chains reported below all come from one sample, sequenced in a study of identical twins. One entry per CDR3 protein results from TCRdb running MiXCR on the 5' RACE reads. The data contain 400,000 to 650,000 distinct CDR3 sequences, about 20% of them singletons. The data were also submitted as part of a second study, on T cells expressing NK-cell markers.

Sequencing was carried out using CD4+ T cells sorted from blood. Receptors were obtained from a woman younger than 30 in good health.

The chain combines TRBV29-1 with TRBJ2-1; 14 bases fit TRBD2. Losses at the gene ends were 6 bases for V and 1 base for J; bases not matched to a gene: 8. The germline V gene has CDR1 SQVTM and CDR2 ANQGSEA. The CDR3 extends over 17 amino acids. CDR3 nucleotide sequence: TGCAGCGTGTATGGACTAGCGGGGGGAGGGTCCTACAATGAGCAGTTCTTC. As protein: CSVYGLAGGGSYNEQFF.

This clonotype was observed a handful of times. The chain uses TRBV5-1 and TRBJ2-3; the D gene is possibly TRBD2 (6 bases). CDR3 length: 14 residues. CDR1 and CDR2 from the germline V gene are SGHRS and YFSETQ. V was pared by 0 bases and J by 6 bases, with 11 bases between. The CDR3 bases are TGCGCCAGCAGCTTGGGACTAGTTCTGGATACGCAGTATTTT. Translation: CASSLGLVLDTQYF.

The chain combines TRBV9 with TRBJ2-3; D is possibly TRBD1 (5 bases). There are 14 residues in the CDR3. Trimming shortened V by 0 bases and J by 5 bases, and 10 bases separated the two germline ends. Germline assignment: CDR1 SGDLS and CDR2 YYNGEE. The CDR3, as DNA: TGTGCCAGCAGCGTAGAGGGGTTTCAAGATACGCAGTATTTT. Protein: CASSVEGFQDTQYF.

This chain uses TRBV5-1 with TRBJ2-2; D call uncertain. CDR1 is SGHRS and CDR2 is YFSETQ in the germline V gene. The CDR3 length is 14 residues. Trimming left V 0 bases short and J 6 bases short, with 9 bases between. The CDR3 is CASSLDQVAGELFF. CDR3 sequence (DNA): TGCGCCAGCAGCTTGGACCAGGTGGCCGGGGAGCTGTTTTTT.

The chain links TRBV5-5 to TRBJ1-2; D is unresolved. The CDR3 covers 15 residues. Germline-derived CDR1 and CDR2 are SGHKS and YYEKEE (reference sequence). Trimming removed 4 bases from V and 8 bases from J, with 21 bases in between. CDR3 coding DNA: TGTGCCAGCAGCCCTGACGGACGGGCCTTTCGGGGCTACACCTTC. This translates into CASSPDGRAFRGYTF.

The chain carries TRBV5-1 and TRBJ1-2, with D possibly being TRBD1 (5 bases). V lost 0 bases and J 2 bases, leaving 8 bases between the germline ends. This CDR3 has 14 residues. Germline values: CDR1 SGHRS, CDR2 YFSETQ. The CDR3, as DNA: TGCGCCAGCAGCTTGGCGTGGGGGAACTATGGCTACACCTTC. Encoded protein: CASSLAWGNYGYTF.

This clonotype was picked up one time. The chain uses TRBV20-1 and TRBJ1-6; D not certain. The V end lost 3 bases, the J end lost 1 base, and 7 bases lay between the germline ends. Germline-derived CDR1 and CDR2 are DFQATT and SNEGSKA (reference sequence). There are 14 residues in the CDR3. As DNA, the CDR3 is TGCAGTGCTAGTTATTCTTCCTATAATTCACCCCTCCACTTT. Translated, it gives CSASYSSYNSPLHF.

The rearrangement joins TRBV5-1 to TRBJ2-7; 13 nucleotides match TRBD2. Germline CDR1 SGHRS, CDR2 YFSETQ. This CDR3 has 15 amino acids. The junction had 4 bases not matched to a gene; V was cut back by 4 bases and J by 3 bases. The chain's CDR3 is CASSPGTSGDYEQYF. The CDR3 nucleotides are TGCGCCAGCAGCCCAGGGACTAGCGGGGACTACGAGCAGTACTTC.

This clonotype was seen a few times. The rearrangement uses TRBV3-1 and TRBJ2-3, with a tentative D call TRBD2 (5 bases). The V and J ends lost 0 bases and 5 bases respectively, with 9 bases between them. The CDR3 is made up of 14 amino acids. Germline loops: CDR1 LGHDT, CDR2 YNNKEL (reference sequence). CDR3 sequence (DNA): TGTGCCAGCAGCCAAGAAATCCGGGGAGATACGCAGTATTTT. It translates to CASSQEIRGDTQYF.

The rearrangement links TRBV6-2 or TRBV6-3 to TRBJ2-3; the match to TRBD2 covers 13 bases. CDR1 is MNHEY, CDR2 SVGEGT, per germline. Germline trimming cut 6 bases from V and 0 bases from J; bases unmatched to any gene: 9. This CDR3 spans 18 amino acids. The CDR3 is CASSYGGLAGRSTDTQYF. CDR3 coding DNA: TGTGCCAGCAGCTACGGGGGACTAGCGGGGAGAAGCACAGATACGCAGTATTTT.

This chain links TRBV7-2 with TRBJ2-5; unclear D gene. Per the germline V gene, CDR1 is SGHTA and CDR2 is FQGNSA. The ends were cut back, 7 bases at V and 5 bases at J, with 11 bases in the middle. The CDR3 runs to 12 residues. The CDR3 here is CASTSARETQYF. As DNA, the CDR3 is TGTGCCAGCACCTCCGCGAGGGAGACCCAGTACTTC.